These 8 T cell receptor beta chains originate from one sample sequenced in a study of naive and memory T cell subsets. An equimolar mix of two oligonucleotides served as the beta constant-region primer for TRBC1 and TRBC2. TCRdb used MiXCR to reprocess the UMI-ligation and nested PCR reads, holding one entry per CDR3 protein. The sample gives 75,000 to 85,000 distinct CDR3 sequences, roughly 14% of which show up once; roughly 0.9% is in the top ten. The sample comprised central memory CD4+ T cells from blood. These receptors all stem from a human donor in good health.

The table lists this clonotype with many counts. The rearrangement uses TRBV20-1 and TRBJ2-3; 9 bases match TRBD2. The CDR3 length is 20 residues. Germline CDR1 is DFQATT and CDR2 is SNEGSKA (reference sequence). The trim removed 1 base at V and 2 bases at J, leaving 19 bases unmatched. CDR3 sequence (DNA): TGCAGTGCTAGAGGGGTCGTGGGTAGCGGGAGCCTTTCAGACACAGATACGCAGTATTTT. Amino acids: CSARGVVGSGSLSDTDTQYF.

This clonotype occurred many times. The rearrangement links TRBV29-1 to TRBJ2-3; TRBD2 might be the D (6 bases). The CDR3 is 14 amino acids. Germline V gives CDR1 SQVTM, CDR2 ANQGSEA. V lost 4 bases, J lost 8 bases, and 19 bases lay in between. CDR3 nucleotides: TGCAGCGTTGTAACTAGCCCCACTGCGGTTACGCAGTATTTT. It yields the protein CSVVTSPTAVTQYF.

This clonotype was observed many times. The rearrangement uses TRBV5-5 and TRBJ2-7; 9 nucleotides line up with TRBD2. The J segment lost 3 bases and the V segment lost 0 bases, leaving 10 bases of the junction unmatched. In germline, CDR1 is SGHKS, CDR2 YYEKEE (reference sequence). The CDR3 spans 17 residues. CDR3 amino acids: CASSLVGGGANRYEQYF. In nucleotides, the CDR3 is TGTGCCAGCAGCTTGGTCGGCGGGGGGGCGAATCGCTACGAGCAGTACTTC.

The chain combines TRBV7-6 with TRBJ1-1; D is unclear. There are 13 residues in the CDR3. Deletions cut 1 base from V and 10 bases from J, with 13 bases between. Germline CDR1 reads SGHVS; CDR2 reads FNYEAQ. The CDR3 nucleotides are TGTGCCAGCAGCTTAGTGCTCGGGGTTGCAGCTTTCTTT. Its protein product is CASSLVLGVAAFF.

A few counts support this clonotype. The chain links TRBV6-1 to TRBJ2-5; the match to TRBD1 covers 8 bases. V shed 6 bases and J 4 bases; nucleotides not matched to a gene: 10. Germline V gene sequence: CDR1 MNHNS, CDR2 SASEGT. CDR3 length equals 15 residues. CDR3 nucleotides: TGTGCCAGCAGAGACGACAGGGGTTTTGGAGAGACCCAGTACTTC. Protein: CASRDDRGFGETQYF.

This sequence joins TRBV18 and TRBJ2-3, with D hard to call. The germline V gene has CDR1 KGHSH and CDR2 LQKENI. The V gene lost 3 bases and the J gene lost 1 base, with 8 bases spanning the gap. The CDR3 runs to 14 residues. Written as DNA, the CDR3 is TGTGCCAGCTCACCGGGCGGCGGCACAGATACGCAGTATTTT. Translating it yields CASSPGGGTDTQYF. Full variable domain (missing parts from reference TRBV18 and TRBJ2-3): NAGVMQNPRHLVRRRGQEARLRCSPMKGHSHVYWYRQLPEEGLKFMVYLQKENIIDESGMPKERFSAEFPKEGPSILRIQQVVRGDSAAYFCASSPGGGTDTQYFGPGTRLTVL.

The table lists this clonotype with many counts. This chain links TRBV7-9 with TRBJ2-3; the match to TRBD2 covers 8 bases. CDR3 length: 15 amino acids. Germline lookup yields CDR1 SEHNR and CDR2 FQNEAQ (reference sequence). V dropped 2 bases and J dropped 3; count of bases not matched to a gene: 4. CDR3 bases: TGTGCCAGCAGCTTACAGGGACTAGTAACAGATACGCAGTATTTT. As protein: CASSLQGLVTDTQYF.

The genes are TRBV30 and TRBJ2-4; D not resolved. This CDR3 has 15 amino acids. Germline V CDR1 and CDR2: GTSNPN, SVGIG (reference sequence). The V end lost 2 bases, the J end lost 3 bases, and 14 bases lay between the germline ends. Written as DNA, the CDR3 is TGTGCCTGGAGTTACGGGCCAGCGATCAAAAACATTCAGTACTTC. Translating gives CAWSYGPAIKNIQYF.